This entry lists 22 T cell receptor beta chains sequenced from one sample in a study of human T cells and chemical hapten exposure. TCRdb used MiXCR to reprocess the RACE reads, holding one entry per CDR3 protein. The sample includes roughly 380,000 distinct CDR3 sequences, 5% to 6.5% of them seen just once. The time point here: pre-sensitization, week 0. Treatment reported: therapeutic diphenylcyclopropenone sensitization with weekly scalp DPC. This sample comprised whole blood, obtained in connection with sensitization to the hapten diphenylcyclopropenone (DPC). Every receptor here comes from a woman in her 50s with alopecia areata. Some clones in this sample may be carry-over from other donors' samples.

This clonotype was seen at least ten times. The chain is built from TRBV10-2 and TRBJ2-4, with unresolved D. V was trimmed by 8 bases and J by 5 bases, leaving 10 bases between them. This CDR3 region has 12 residues. From germline, CDR1 is WSHSY and CDR2 SAAADI. DNA of the CDR3: TGCGCCAGCCGGGCGCAGGAAAACATTCAGTACTTC. Translated: CASRAQENIQYF.

J is TRBJ2-1 and V is TRBV7-9, with 9 bases aligning to TRBD2. This CDR3 contains 16 residues. Germline V gene lookup returns CDR1 SEHNR and CDR2 FQNEAQ (reference sequence). V dropped 1 base and J dropped 7; count of bases not matched to a gene: 8. Here the CDR3 DNA reads TGTGCCAGCAGCTTAGTGAATCGAGCGGGAGGAAATGAGCAGTTCTTC. Encoded protein: CASSLVNRAGGNEQFF.

This clonotype was counted between two and nine times. V is TRBV6-2 or TRBV6-3 and J is TRBJ1-1; TRBD1 matches at 7 bases. The CDR3 runs to 15 residues. V was clipped by 6 bases and J by 2 bases; unmatched bases: 9. The germline V gene encodes CDR1 MNHEY and CDR2 SVGEGT. The CDR3 coding sequence is TGTGCCAGCAGGGAAGTGAGGGGGCATAACACTGAAGCTTTCTTT. Its translation: CASREVRGHNTEAFF.

The table lists this clonotype with many counts. The chain couples TRBV10-2 to TRBJ2-5, with 10 bases matching TRBD1. The CDR3 is 16 amino acids. Unmatched junction bases numbered 4, after V lost 1 base and J lost 2 bases. The germline V gene encodes CDR1 WSHSY and CDR2 SAAADI. Written as DNA, the CDR3 is TGCGCCAGCAGTGAGTGGACAGGGGGGAGGCAAGAGACCCAGTACTTC. Translated: CASSEWTGGRQETQYF.

Only a few counts were recorded for this clonotype. The chain employs TRBV2 and TRBJ1-1; D might be TRBD1 (5 bases). Germline lookup yields CDR1 SNHLY and CDR2 FYNNEI. CDR3 length: 14 residues. CDR3 DNA sequence: TGTGCGACGATGCCCGGGGCAAGGGCCACTGAAGCTTTCTTT. It encodes CATMPGARATEAFF.

This clonotype was counted ten times or more. This chain uses TRBV7-2 with TRBJ2-5; the match to TRBD1 covers 9 bases. Looked up from germline, CDR1 is SGHTA and CDR2 is FQGNSA. V was clipped by 5 bases and J by 5 bases; unmatched bases: 9. The CDR3 length is 15 residues. The CDR3 DNA reads TGTGCCAGCAGCCCGCAGGGGACAGGGATGGAGACCCAGTACTTC. It encodes CASSPQGTGMETQYF.

This clonotype was observed many times. The J gene is TRBJ1-2, the V gene TRBV12-3 or TRBV12-4; weak D call: TRBD1 (5 bases). V dropped 7 bases and J dropped 5 bases, with 17 bases sitting between them. The CDR3 runs 14 residues. The CDR3 region has the DNA TGTGCCAGCACCCGGGGGGAGGGAAGGTATGGCTACACCTTC. It yields the protein CASTRGEGRYGYTF.

This clonotype was observed at least ten times. The chain uses TRBV27 and TRBJ2-3, with a weak D call TRBD1 (5 bases). V lost 6 bases to trimming and J lost 6 bases, with 13 bases between them. Germline CDR1 is MNHEY and CDR2 is SMNVEV (reference sequence). The CDR3 totals 13 residues. DNA of the CDR3: TGTGCCAGCAGCGCAGGGCATAGGGATACGCAGTATTTT. Amino acid sequence: CASSAGHRDTQYF.

This clonotype has just a few counts. The chain combines TRBV13 with TRBJ1-2, with a tentative D call TRBD1 (5 bases). Trimming removed 5 bases at V and 6 bases at J, with 16 bases between. The CDR3 totals 14 residues. Germline V lookup: CDR1 PRHDT, CDR2 FYEKMQ (reference sequence). This chain's CDR3 is CASSVGTHRDGYTF. Here the CDR3 DNA reads TGTGCCAGCAGCGTCGGGACGCACAGAGATGGCTACACCTTC.

The sample holds many counts of this clonotype. The chain joins TRBV18 to TRBJ1-3; D gene unclear. There are 15 residues in the CDR3. Germline V gene lookup returns CDR1 KGHSH and CDR2 LQKENI. V was cut by 1 base and J by 4 bases, with 11 bases left in between. The CDR3 DNA reads TGTGCCAGCTCACCACGGACGGACCTAGGAAACACCATATATTTT. Translating it yields CASSPRTDLGNTIYF.

This clonotype has a count of ten or more. The chain is built from TRBV12-3 or TRBV12-4 and TRBJ1-4; 10 nucleotides line up with TRBD1. Losses at the gene ends were 6 bases for V and 6 bases for J; bases not matched to a gene: 4. The CDR3 covers 14 residues. The CDR3 reads CASSRQGADEKLFF. DNA of the CDR3: TGTGCCAGCAGCCGACAGGGGGCGGATGAAAAACTGTTTTTT.

The J gene is TRBJ2-3, the V gene TRBV20-1; D is uncertain. This CDR3 region has 14 residues. Trimming shortened V by 0 bases and J by 3 bases, and 10 bases separated the two germline ends. CDR1 and CDR2 from the germline V gene are DFQATT and SNEGSKA (reference sequence). The CDR3 sequence is CSARDKSKTDTQYF. The CDR3 DNA reads TGCAGTGCTAGAGATAAATCTAAAACAGATACGCAGTATTTT.

The V call is TRBV3-1, the J call TRBJ2-2, with D hard to call. Germline lookup yields CDR1 LGHDT and CDR2 YNNKEL (reference sequence). This CDR3 has 15 amino acids. V lost 1 base and J 1 base, leaving 7 bases between the germline ends. The CDR3 loop is CASSQVSGNTGELFF. DNA for the CDR3: TGTGCCAGCAGCCAAGTATCGGGGAACACCGGGGAGCTGTTTTTT.

This clonotype has ten or more counts. J is TRBJ1-1 and V is TRBV28; a weak D match, TRBD1 (5 bases). This CDR3 is 12 amino acids long. Germline V gene sequence: CDR1 MDHEN, CDR2 SYDVKM. Trimming left V 7 bases short and J 5 bases short, with 11 bases between. The CDR3 DNA follows: TGTGCCAGCACCCTTGGGGGGACTGAAGCTTTCTTT. This sequence encodes CASTLGGTEAFF.

This clonotype was picked up a small number of times. The chain links TRBV28 to TRBJ1-2; 9 bases map to TRBD1. V lost 2 bases and J lost 8; bases outside the gene matches: 6. This CDR3 is 14 amino acids long. CDR1 MDHEN and CDR2 SYDVKM come from the germline V gene. CDR3 sequence: CASSLTTGGRGYTF. DNA for the CDR3: TGTGCCAGCAGTTTAACCACAGGGGGCAGAGGCTACACCTTC.

This clonotype was counted many times. This chain uses TRBV29-1 with TRBJ1-1; possible D gene TRBD1, 6 bases. V was trimmed by 7 bases and J by 2 bases, leaving 14 bases between them. Germline V gene sequence: CDR1 SQVTM, CDR2 ANQGSEA. The CDR3 spans 13 residues. CDR3 DNA sequence: TGCAGCGCCTCTCGGACAGATAACACTGAAGCTTTCTTT. Translated: CSASRTDNTEAFF.

This clonotype has at least ten counts. The junction differs from germline at one of its ends, possibly a read error. The chain couples TRBV6-2 or TRBV6-3 to TRBJ2-2; 7 bases line up with TRBD2. CDR1 and CDR2 from the germline V gene are MNHEY and SVGEGT. CDR3 length equals 18 residues. CDR3 nucleotide sequence: TGTGCCAGCAGCTACTCGATTAGCGGGCGTCCGAACACCGGGGAGCTGTTTTTT. Its translation is CASSYSISGRPNTGELFF.

This clonotype appeared many times. The CDR3 region is CASLGPLPNGYTF. The DNA for the CDR3 is TGTGCCAGCCTTGGACCCCTCCCAAATGGCTACACCTTC. The chain couples TRBV12-3 or TRBV12-4 to TRBJ1-2; D gene uncertain. The CDR3 runs to 13 residues. With 8 bases removed from V and 6 bases from J, the gap between germline ends came to 16 bases.

The sample holds a few counts of this clonotype. The rearrangement uses TRBV5-1 and TRBJ2-3; D unresolved. V was clipped by 4 bases and J by 1 base, with 10 bases between them. CDR1 and CDR2 (germline): SGHRS, YFSETQ. CDR3 length: 14 residues. CDR3 coding DNA: TGCGCCAGCAGCGCCGAACATGGCACAGATACGCAGTATTTT. It specifies CASSAEHGTDTQYF.

In this sample, this clonotype turned up a few times. The chain recombines TRBV29-1 with TRBJ2-6; D is perhaps TRBD1 or TRBD2 (5 bases each). V was shortened by 5 bases and J by 5 bases, with 16 bases between the two germline ends. This CDR3 contains 15 residues. The germline V gene encodes CDR1 SQVTM and CDR2 ANQGSEA. In DNA form, the CDR3 reads TGCAGCGTTCGTGAGGGGCCTTCTCGGGCCAACGTCCTGACTTTC. It codes for CSVREGPSRANVLTF.

V and J are TRBV28 and TRBJ1-5; unclear D gene. V lost 5 bases to trimming and J lost 3 bases, with 14 bases between them. The germline gives CDR1 MDHEN, CDR2 SYDVKM. CDR3 length equals 15 residues. The CDR3 region has the DNA TGTGCCAGCAGTAGCACCCGGGAGGCCAATCAGCCCCAGCATTTT. Its protein product is CASSSTREANQPQHF.

This clonotype showed up many times. The chain links TRBV6-5 to TRBJ2-2, with D possibly being TRBD1 (6 bases). Germline CDR1 and CDR2: MNHEY and SVGAGI. V lost 5 bases to trimming and J lost 5 bases, with 12 bases between them. CDR3 length: 14 residues. The CDR3 nucleotides are TGTGCCAGCAGTCAAGGGGGAGTAACCGGGGAGCTGTTTTTT. The encoded protein is CASSQGGVTGELFF.